Listed here are 21 T cell receptor beta chains from one sample, sequenced in a study of blood T cell repertoires in COVID-19. Clones were read by immunoSEQ multiplex PCR, and TCRdb kept only the in-frame ones, dropping some. The data show 200,000 to 250,000 clones, 65% to 85% seen once. Sequences were obtained from peripheral blood. These receptors were collected from a woman in her 30s who had recovered from COVID-19.

This clone was observed a handful of times. CDR3 in DNA: TGTGCCAGCAGTGAAGCGTCCACAGGGGTGTCTGAAGCTTTCTTT. Encoded protein: CASSEASTGVSEAFF. The gene calls are TRBV6-1 and TRBJ1-1, with TRBD1 identical over 7 bases. This CDR3 is 15 amino acids long. Germline trimming cut 0 bases from V and 6 bases from J; bases unmatched to any gene: 7. Germline V lookup: CDR1 MNHNS, CDR2 SASEGT.

J is TRBJ2-7 and V is TRBV4-1; possible D gene TRBD2, 6 bases. The germline gives CDR1 MGHRA, CDR2 YSYEKL. The V gene lost 4 bases and the J gene lost 3 bases, with 16 bases spanning the gap. This CDR3 contains 15 residues. The CDR3 DNA is TGCGCCAGCAGCCGGATAAAGACTAGTTTCTACGAGCAGTACTTC. Protein product: CASSRIKTSFYEQYF.

The sample holds many counts of this clone. The chain couples TRBV7-9 to TRBJ1-1, with D perhaps matching TRBD1 (5 bases). V gave up 5 bases and J gave up 2 bases, with 9 bases separating them. Germline assignment: CDR1 SEHNR and CDR2 FQNEAQ (reference sequence). CDR3 length equals 13 residues. Written as DNA, the CDR3 is TGTGCCAGCAGCAGAGACAGAAACACTGAAGCTTTCTTT. Its translation is CASSRDRNTEAFF. Looking up the rest from reference TRBV7-9 and TRBJ1-1 gives the full variable domain: DTGVSQNPRHKITKRGQNVTFRCDPISEHNRLYWYRQTLGQGPEFLTYFQNEAQLEKSRLLSDRFSAERPKGSFSTLEIQRTEQGDSAMYLCASSRDRNTEAFFGQGTRLTVV.

The chain links TRBV24-1 to TRBJ1-1; maybe TRBD1 (5 bases). Per germline, CDR1 KGHDR and CDR2 SFDVKD. CDR3 size: 15 residues. V lost 2 bases, J lost 1 base, and 10 bases lay in between. The CDR3 DNA follows: TGTGCCACCAGTGATTCAGGGTCAGGGAACACTGAAGCTTTCTTT. It specifies CATSDSGSGNTEAFF.

This clone was seen once. V is TRBV5-1 and J is TRBJ1-2; 9 bases match TRBD1. This CDR3 is built from 13 residues. J was trimmed by 8 bases and V by 5 bases; bases with no gene match: 7. Germline V gene sequence: CDR1 SGHRS, CDR2 YFSETQ. The CDR3 here is CASREQGTGGYTF. CDR3 in DNA: TGCGCCAGCAGGGAACAGGGGACAGGGGGCTACACCTTC.

CDR3 sequence: CASSPLADSTDTQYF. The CDR3 DNA follows: TGTGCCAGCAGCCCCCTAGCGGATAGCACAGATACGCAGTATTTT. The gene calls are TRBV11-2 and TRBJ2-3, with 7 bases fitting TRBD2. This CDR3 has 15 amino acids. The V gene end was trimmed by 5 bases and the J gene end by 0 bases; junction bases not matched to a gene: 5. Per germline, CDR1 SGHAT and CDR2 FQNNGV.

This chain connects TRBV28 to TRBJ2-7, with 13 bases fitting TRBD2. This CDR3 region has 17 residues. Germline CDR1 reads MDHEN; CDR2 reads SYDVKM. V shed 10 bases and J 6 bases; nucleotides not matched to a gene: 18. CDR3 sequence: CATLPGTSGTLQGEQYF. The CDR3 DNA sequence: TGTGCCACCCTCCCTGGGACTAGCGGGACACTTCAGGGCGAGCAGTACTTC.

The CDR3 nucleotides read TGTGCCAGTAGTTCCCCGGACAGGGGGCCCACTGAAGCTTTCTTT. It encodes CASSSPDRGPTEAFF. The chain couples TRBV19 to TRBJ1-1; 11 nucleotides match TRBD1. CDR1 is LNHDA and CDR2 is SQIVND in the germline V gene (reference sequence). V was pared by 5 bases and J by 4 bases, with 6 bases of the junction left unmatched. The CDR3 sequence is 15 residues long.

The rearrangement links TRBV19 to TRBJ2-1; TRBD2 aligns across 7 bases. Germline CDR1 LNHDA, CDR2 SQIVND (reference sequence). The CDR3 has 13 amino acids. DNA of the CDR3: TGTGCTAGTGCGGGACTACTGTACAATGAGCAGTTCTTC. Translation: CASAGLLYNEQFF.

The chain is built from TRBV30 and TRBJ2-3; D is ambiguous. Germline values: CDR1 GTSNPN, CDR2 SVGIG (reference sequence). The CDR3 length is 12 residues. Trimming took off 3 bases at V and 3 bases at J, with 7 bases between the two ends. Here the CDR3 DNA reads TGTGCCTGGAGCCCAACTACAGATACGCAGTATTTT. Amino acid sequence: CAWSPTTDTQYF.

CDR3 bases: TGTGCCAGCAGCTCCACAGTAGTGAATGAAAAACTGTTTTTT. Protein: CASSSTVVNEKLFF. The chain uses TRBV7-9 and TRBJ1-4; D is unclear. The CDR3 runs 14 residues. Per the germline V gene, CDR1 is SEHNR and CDR2 is FQNEAQ (reference sequence). V was trimmed by 4 bases and J by 5 bases, leaving 11 bases between them.

The chain carries TRBV30 and TRBJ1-5; 7 nucleotides line up with TRBD1. After removal of 3 bases from V and 5 bases from J, the junction contained 4 bases not matched to a gene. The CDR3 covers 13 residues. CDR1 is GTSNPN, CDR2 SVGIG, per germline (reference sequence). The CDR3 DNA reads TGTGCCTGGAGCCGGCAGGGGGATCAGCCCCAGCATTTT. Its translation is CAWSRQGDQPQHF.

The V gene is TRBV18, the J gene TRBJ2-1; D possibly corresponds to TRBD2 (6 bases). Trimming removed 3 bases from V and 0 bases from J, with 12 bases in between. CDR3 length equals 16 residues. Germline CDR1 reads KGHSH; CDR2 reads LQKENI. CDR3 DNA: TGTGCCAGCTCACCCGCGGAGGGAATCTCCTACAATGAGCAGTTCTTC. Protein sequence: CASSPAEGISYNEQFF. The full variable domain, completed using reference TRBV18 and TRBJ2-1, is NAGVMQNPRHLVRRRGQEARLRCSPMKGHSHVYWYRQLPEEGLKFMVYLQKENIIDESGMPKERFSAEFPKEGPSILRIQQVVRGDSAAYFCASSPAEGISYNEQFFGPGTRLTVL.

This chain connects TRBV7-9 to TRBJ2-7; no firm D call. Germline V gene sequence: CDR1 SEHNR, CDR2 FQNEAQ (reference sequence). The length of the CDR3 is 13 residues. The V end lost 5 bases, the J end lost 5 bases, and 13 bases lay between the germline ends. The DNA of the CDR3 is TGTGCCAGCAGCCCCGGCTCGGGTAACGAGCAGTACTTC. Protein product: CASSPGSGNEQYF.

Concerning this clone itself: The sample holds other DNA sequences that translate to the same CDR3. The V call is TRBV29-1, the J call TRBJ2-2; 11 nucleotides agree with TRBD1. Unmatched junction bases numbered 5, after V lost 6 bases and J lost 5 bases. Germline V gene data show CDR1 as SQVTM and CDR2 as ANQGSEA. CDR3 length equals 14 residues. The CDR3 reads CSVTGTGGTGELFF. The CDR3 nucleotides read TGCAGCGTCACCGGGACAGGGGGAACCGGGGAGCTGTTTTTT.

The chain uses TRBV19 and TRBJ2-1, with TRBD2 matching over 12 bases. The germline CDR1 and CDR2 sequences are LNHDA and SQIVND (reference sequence). The length of the CDR3 is 15 residues. V gave up 6 bases and J gave up 5 bases; unmatched junction bases: 5. As DNA, the CDR3 is TGTGCCAGTAGCTTGACTAGCGGGAGACACAATGAGCAGTTCTTC. Translating gives CASSLTSGRHNEQFF.

The V call is TRBV12-5, the J call TRBJ2-7, with 7 bases lining up with TRBD1. The CDR3 covers 14 residues. Trimming at V came to 6 bases and at J to 4 bases, leaving 9 bases not matched to a gene. The germline CDR1 and CDR2 sequences are LGHNT and FRNRAP. Here the CDR3 DNA reads TGTGCTAGTGGCCCGATGGGGACAGCATACGAGCAGTACTTC. Protein product: CASGPMGTAYEQYF.

This rearrangement joins TRBV5-1 to TRBJ2-1; tentatively, D is TRBD2 (5 bases). Trimming took 4 bases from V and 7 from J, leaving 12 bases between them. Germline V gene data show CDR1 as SGHRS and CDR2 as YFSETQ. The CDR3 has 13 residues. The chain's CDR3 is CASSPMRANEQFF. The CDR3 region has the DNA TGCGCCAGCAGCCCCATGAGGGCTAATGAGCAGTTCTTC.

The CDR3 nucleotides are TGTGCCTGGAGCGGAGGGGACAGGGGGCAAGAGACCCAGTACTTC. This encodes CAWSGGDRGQETQYF. This sequence joins TRBV30 and TRBJ2-5, with TRBD1 matching over 11 bases. Per the germline V gene, CDR1 is GTSNPN and CDR2 is SVGIG (reference sequence). The J segment lost 2 bases and the V segment lost 3 bases, leaving 5 bases of the junction unmatched. The CDR3 has 15 residues.

This chain links TRBV19 with TRBJ1-2, with 11 nucleotides matching TRBD1. The CDR3 runs to 17 residues. V shed 10 bases, J shed 6 bases, and the junction held 19 bases outside the gene matches. Germline V gene lookup returns CDR1 LNHDA and CDR2 SQIVND (reference sequence). CDR3 nucleotide sequence: TGTGCCACCTCACCTTGGACAGGGGGCACGGGGGTTGATGGCTACACCTTC. Translating gives CATSPWTGGTGVDGYTF.

The chain joins TRBV7-3 to TRBJ1-6, with D tentatively TRBD1 (6 bases). This CDR3 is 16 amino acids long. Trimming shortened V by 2 bases and J by 5 bases, and 13 bases separated the two germline ends. Germline values: CDR1 SGHTA, CDR2 FQGTGA. Here the CDR3 reads CASSLAGAGNNSPLHF. DNA for the CDR3: TGTGCCAGCAGCTTAGCAGGGGCCGGCAATAATTCACCCCTCCACTTT.